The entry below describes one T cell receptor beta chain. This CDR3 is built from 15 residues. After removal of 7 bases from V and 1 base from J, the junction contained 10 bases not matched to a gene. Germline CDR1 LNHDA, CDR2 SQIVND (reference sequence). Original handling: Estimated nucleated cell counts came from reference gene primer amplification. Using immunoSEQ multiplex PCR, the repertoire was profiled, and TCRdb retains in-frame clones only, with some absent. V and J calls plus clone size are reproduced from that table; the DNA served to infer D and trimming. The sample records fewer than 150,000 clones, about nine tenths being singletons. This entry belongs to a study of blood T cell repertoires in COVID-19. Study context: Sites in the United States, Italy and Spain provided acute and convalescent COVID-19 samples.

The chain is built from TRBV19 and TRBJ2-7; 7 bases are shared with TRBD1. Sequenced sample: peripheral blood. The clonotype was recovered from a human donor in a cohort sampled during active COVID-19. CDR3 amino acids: CASTPDPGQSYEQYF. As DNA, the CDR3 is TGTGCCAGTACCCCGGACCCGGGACAGTCCTACGAGCAGTACTTC. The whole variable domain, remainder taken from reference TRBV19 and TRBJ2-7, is DGGITQSPKYLFRKEGQNVTLSCEQNLNHDAMYWYRQDPGQGLRLIYYSQIVNDFQKGDIAEGYSVSREKKESFPLTVTSAQKNPTAFYLCASTPDPGQSYEQYFGPGTRLTVT.